Shown below are 5 T cell receptor beta chains from a single sample sequenced in a study of control samples from healthy donors and cancer patients. Assay used: immunoSEQ multiplex PCR; TCRdb lists only in-frame clones, some missing. Of roughly 55,000 clones in the sample, approximately 94% are singletons; the top ten hold less than 1.1%. The sequencing sample was made of blood. The receptor source for this set is a woman aged 18-30 years in good health.

This clone was counted a single time. The genes are TRBV2 and TRBJ2-7, with TRBD1 matching 9 bases. This CDR3 region has 14 residues. The germline CDR1 and CDR2 sequences are SNHLY and FYNNEI. V dropped 5 bases and J dropped 2; count of bases not matched to a gene: 4. CDR3 bases: TGTGCCAGCAGTCCCCGGACAGGGGCCTACGAGCAGTACTTC. This translates into CASSPRTGAYEQYF.

The chain combines TRBV7-9 with TRBJ2-2; D gene uncertain. This CDR3 is 13 amino acids long. V was trimmed by 6 bases and J by 8 bases, leaving 13 bases between them. Germline CDR1 SEHNR, CDR2 FQNEAQ (reference sequence). The CDR3 sequence: CASRSTGSGELFF. The CDR3 bases are TGTGCCAGCAGGTCAACTGGGTCGGGGGAGCTGTTTTTT.

V gene TRBV5-5 combines with J gene TRBJ2-7, with TRBD2 matching 7 bases. The CDR3 spans 14 residues. The V segment lost 0 bases and the J segment 2 bases; nucleotides outside the gene matches: 2. Germline lookup yields CDR1 SGHKS and CDR2 YYEKEE (reference sequence). CDR3 sequence: CASSLGAGAYEQYF. CDR3 DNA: TGTGCCAGCAGCTTGGGGGCGGGGGCCTACGAGCAGTACTTC.

The chain couples TRBV30 to TRBJ2-1; D gene unclear. V was pared by 3 bases and J by 0 bases, with 6 bases between. This CDR3 is built from 13 residues. Germline V gene data show CDR1 as GTSNPN and CDR2 as SVGIG (reference sequence). The CDR3 DNA is TGTGCCTGGAGGATGAGCTCCTACAATGAGCAGTTCTTC. Encoded protein: CAWRMSSYNEQFF.

V gene TRBV29-1 combines with J gene TRBJ1-4; 12 bases align to TRBD1. Germline values: CDR1 SQVTM, CDR2 ANQGSEA. The CDR3 consists of 15 residues. V lost 5 bases and J lost 5; bases outside the gene matches: 6. CDR3 protein: CSVRGQGARNEKLFF. In DNA, the CDR3 is TGCAGCGTTAGGGGACAGGGGGCTCGAAATGAAAAACTGTTTTTT.